The 20 T cell receptor beta chains given below trace back to one sample, sequenced in a study of T-cell reconstitution after alpha-beta-depleted transplantation in children. TCRbeta library preparation incorporated unique molecular identifiers. TCRdb passed the PCR reads through MiXCR, listing each CDR3 protein once. Among more than 400,000 distinct CDR3 sequences listed, roughly 43% were seen once. The specimen was PBMCs, collected before TCRalphabeta/CD19-depleted stem cell transplant. The receptor set was obtained from a girl aged 2-10 years with aplastic anemia, due to receive a stem cell transplant.

The rearrangement uses TRBV7-3 and TRBJ1-5; D gene unclear. Trimming removed 4 bases from V and 4 bases from J, with 8 bases in between. This CDR3 spans 13 amino acids. The V gene's germline CDR1 is SGHTA and CDR2 FQGTGA. The CDR3 is CASSSGRNQPQHF. The CDR3 DNA sequence: TGTGCCAGCAGCTCGGGGAGAAATCAGCCCCAGCATTTT.

The V call is TRBV20-1, the J call TRBJ2-4, with D uncertain. Germline CDR1 and CDR2: DFQATT and SNEGSKA (reference sequence). This CDR3 has 14 residues. Trimming removed 5 bases at V and 0 bases at J, with 11 bases between. The chain's CDR3 is CSAPPTLAKNIQYF. The CDR3 coding sequence is TGCAGTGCTCCTCCCACTCTAGCCAAAAACATTCAGTACTTC.

This chain links TRBV10-3 with TRBJ2-7, with TRBD2 matching over 14 bases. The CDR3 is made up of 17 amino acids. Germline loops: CDR1 ENHRY, CDR2 SYGVKD. The V segment lost 2 bases and the J segment 4 bases; nucleotides outside the gene matches: 7. In DNA, the CDR3 is TGTGCCATCAGTGAGGCGGGACTAGCGGGAGAGAAGTACGAGCAGTACTTC. As protein: CAISEAGLAGEKYEQYF.

This clonotype was detected only a few times. This chain connects TRBV15 to TRBJ2-1, with TRBD2 matching over 8 bases. Germline CDR1 LNHNV, CDR2 YYDKDF (reference sequence). J was trimmed by 0 bases and V by 1 base; bases with no gene match: 5. The CDR3 extends over 17 amino acids. The CDR3 loop reads CATSRALSGSSYNEQFF. CDR3 coding DNA: TGTGCCACCAGCAGAGCTCTAAGCGGGAGCTCCTACAATGAGCAGTTCTTC.

J is TRBJ1-2 and V is TRBV6-4; 9 bases match TRBD1. The CDR3 spans 15 residues. Looked up from germline, CDR1 is MRHNA and CDR2 is SNTAGT. After removal of 2 bases from V and 6 bases from J, the junction contained 7 bases not matched to a gene. This CDR3 is CASSDTGQGLNGYTF. CDR3 in DNA: TGTGCCAGCAGTGACACGGGACAGGGACTGAATGGCTACACCTTC.

The rearrangement uses TRBV10-3 and TRBJ2-1; the match to TRBD2 covers 10 bases. Germline V gene data show CDR1 as ENHRY and CDR2 as SYGVKD. CDR3 length: 16 residues. With V trimmed by 0 bases and J by 9 bases, 8 bases remained unmatched. In DNA, the CDR3 is TGTGCCATCAGTGAGTCCGGGGCTAGCGGGAGAGGTGAGCAGTTCTTC. Translation: CAISESGASGRGEQFF.

V gene TRBV28 combines with J gene TRBJ1-3; perhaps TRBD1 as D (6 bases). The CDR3 covers 13 residues. The germline CDR1 and CDR2 sequences are MDHEN and SYDVKM. V lost 5 bases and J lost 7, with 12 bases in between. This CDR3 reads CASSQFQGNTIYF. The CDR3 DNA sequence: TGTGCCAGCAGTCAATTTCAGGGGAACACCATATATTTT.

Ten or more counts support this clonotype. The V call is TRBV9, the J call TRBJ2-7; D is possibly TRBD1 or TRBD2 (5 bases each). The CDR3 length is 13 residues. The germline V and J ends were trimmed by 3 bases and 6 bases, with 13 bases remaining between them. The germline V gene encodes CDR1 SGDLS and CDR2 YYNGEE. This CDR3 reads CASSASGRGEQYF. CDR3 sequence (DNA): TGTGCCAGCAGCGCCTCGGGACGTGGCGAGCAGTACTTC.

The V gene is TRBV29-1, the J gene TRBJ1-2; unclear D gene. The V and J ends lost 3 bases and 8 bases respectively, with 13 bases between them. Per germline, CDR1 SQVTM and CDR2 ANQGSEA. The CDR3 length is 12 residues. CDR3 loop: CSVELLTGGYTF. For the CDR3, the DNA is TGCAGCGTTGAGTTGTTGACGGGCGGCTACACCTTC.

The genes are TRBV7-3 and TRBJ2-3, with a possible D match to TRBD1 (5 bases). The CDR3 consists of 15 residues. Trimming stripped 3 bases from V and 3 bases from J, with 13 bases between. Germline CDR1 SGHTA, CDR2 FQGTGA. Written as DNA, the CDR3 is TGTGCCAGCAGCTTTGGGTCAGGGCGGACAGATACGCAGTATTTT. Translating it yields CASSFGSGRTDTQYF.

The chain joins TRBV6-4 to TRBJ2-1, with a possible D match to TRBD2 (6 bases). V was trimmed by 8 bases and J by 4 bases, leaving 9 bases between them. Germline CDR1 and CDR2: MRHNA and SNTAGT. This CDR3 contains 12 residues. The CDR3 nucleotides are TGTGCCAGCCCGGGAGCGTACAATGAGCAGTTCTTC. Translating it yields CASPGAYNEQFF.

The rearrangement links TRBV4-3 to TRBJ2-7; perhaps TRBD1 as D (6 bases). The CDR3 runs 16 residues. The germline V gene has CDR1 LGHNA and CDR2 YSLEER. V lost 0 bases to trimming and J lost 1 base, with 13 bases between them. CDR3 region: CASSQEAGTLSYEQYF. DNA of the CDR3: TGCGCCAGCAGCCAAGAAGCCGGGACACTGTCCTACGAGCAGTACTTC.

This clonotype was recorded many times. This rearrangement joins TRBV5-1 to TRBJ2-2; a weak D match, TRBD2 (6 bases). The germline CDR1 and CDR2 sequences are SGHRS and YFSETQ. The length of the CDR3 is 13 residues. Deletions cut 7 bases from V and 3 bases from J, with 10 bases between. CDR3 amino acids: CASWREYTGELFF. The CDR3 DNA follows: TGCGCCAGCTGGAGGGAGTACACCGGGGAGCTGTTTTTT.

This clonotype was seen just once. The genes are TRBV7-3 and TRBJ1-1, with 8 nucleotides matching TRBD1. The CDR3 covers 16 residues. Germline-derived CDR1 and CDR2 are SGHTA and FQGTGA. Germline trimming cut 6 bases from V and 0 bases from J; bases unmatched to any gene: 9. The CDR3 is CASSLDRGYLNTEAFF. As DNA, the CDR3 is TGTGCCAGCAGTCTCGACAGGGGCTATTTGAACACTGAAGCTTTCTTT. The variable domain in full, with the rest retrieved from reference TRBV7-3 and TRBJ1-1, is GAGVSQTPSNKVTEKGKYVELRCDPISGHTALYWYRQSLGQGPEFLIYFQGTGAADDSGLPNDRFFAVRPEGSVSTLKIQRTERGDSAVYLCASSLDRGYLNTEAFFGQGTRLTVV.

J is TRBJ2-7 and V is TRBV10-3, with TRBD2 matching 13 bases. The trim removed 9 bases at V and 5 bases at J, leaving 4 bases unmatched. From germline, CDR1 is ENHRY and CDR2 SYGVKD. There are 13 residues in the CDR3. The CDR3 DNA reads as TGTGCCATACTAGCGGGGGGGCAAAACGAGCAGTACTTC. Protein sequence: CAILAGGQNEQYF.

This clonotype was seen ten or more times. The chain combines TRBV12-3 or TRBV12-4 with TRBJ1-3; D may be TRBD1 (6 bases). The V end lost 6 bases, the J end lost 0 bases, and 18 bases lay between the germline ends. This CDR3 spans 17 amino acids. The DNA of the CDR3 is TGTGCCAGCAGCGGCGGGACATGGTTTAGCTCTGGAAACACCATATATTTT. Its translation is CASSGGTWFSSGNTIYF.

This clonotype showed up just a few times. V and J are TRBV5-1 and TRBJ2-1; 8 bases align to TRBD1. This CDR3 has 14 amino acids. V lost 2 bases and J lost 5; bases outside the gene matches: 3. Germline values: CDR1 SGHRS, CDR2 YFSETQ. In DNA, the CDR3 is TGCGCCAGCAGCTTCGGGACAGGACACAATGAGCAGTTCTTC. Protein sequence: CASSFGTGHNEQFF. The entire variable domain, with the rest obtained from reference TRBV5-1 and TRBJ2-1, is as follows: KAGVTQTPRYLIKTRGQQVTLSCSPISGHRSVSWYQQTPGQGLQFLFEYFSETQRNKGNFPGRFSGRQFSNSRSEMNVSTLELGDSALYLCASSFGTGHNEQFFGPGTRLTVL.

This clonotype has more than one count but fewer than ten. The CDR3 bases are TGTGCCAGCAGCTTATCCCATTTCCAAGAGACCCAGTACTTC. Translated, it gives CASSLSHFQETQYF. The chain is built from TRBV7-2 and TRBJ2-5, with D uncertain. The V gene's germline CDR1 is SGHTA and CDR2 FQGNSA. The CDR3 has 14 residues. Trimming shortened V by 2 bases and J by 1 base, and 8 bases separated the two germline ends.

The table lists this clonotype with many counts. The genes are TRBV30 and TRBJ2-1; D is perhaps TRBD2 (5 bases). V shed 2 bases and J shed 12 bases, with 20 bases lying between them. Germline CDR1 and CDR2: GTSNPN and SVGIG (reference sequence). The CDR3 runs 14 residues. DNA of the CDR3: TGTGCCTGGAGTATGCTGGACTTGCCCATACCGCAGTTCTTC. Its protein product is CAWSMLDLPIPQFF. The full variable domain, rest sourced from reference TRBV30 and TRBJ2-1, is SQTIHQWPATLVQPVGSPLSLECTVEGTSNPNLYWYRQAAGRGLQLLFYSVGIGQISSEVPQNLSASRPQDRQFILSSKKLLLSDSGFYLCAWSMLDLPIPQFFGPGTRLTVL.

The chain has TRBV5-5 and TRBJ2-6; a possible D gene is TRBD2 (7 bases). The CDR3 spans 17 residues. Germline V gene data show CDR1 as SGHKS and CDR2 as YYEKEE (reference sequence). V was shortened by 3 bases and J by 3 bases, with 16 bases between the two germline ends. The CDR3 region has the DNA TGTGCCAGCAGCTCTGGCGGCGGGGGCGGTGGGGCCAACGTCCTGACTTTC. This sequence encodes CASSSGGGGGGANVLTF.